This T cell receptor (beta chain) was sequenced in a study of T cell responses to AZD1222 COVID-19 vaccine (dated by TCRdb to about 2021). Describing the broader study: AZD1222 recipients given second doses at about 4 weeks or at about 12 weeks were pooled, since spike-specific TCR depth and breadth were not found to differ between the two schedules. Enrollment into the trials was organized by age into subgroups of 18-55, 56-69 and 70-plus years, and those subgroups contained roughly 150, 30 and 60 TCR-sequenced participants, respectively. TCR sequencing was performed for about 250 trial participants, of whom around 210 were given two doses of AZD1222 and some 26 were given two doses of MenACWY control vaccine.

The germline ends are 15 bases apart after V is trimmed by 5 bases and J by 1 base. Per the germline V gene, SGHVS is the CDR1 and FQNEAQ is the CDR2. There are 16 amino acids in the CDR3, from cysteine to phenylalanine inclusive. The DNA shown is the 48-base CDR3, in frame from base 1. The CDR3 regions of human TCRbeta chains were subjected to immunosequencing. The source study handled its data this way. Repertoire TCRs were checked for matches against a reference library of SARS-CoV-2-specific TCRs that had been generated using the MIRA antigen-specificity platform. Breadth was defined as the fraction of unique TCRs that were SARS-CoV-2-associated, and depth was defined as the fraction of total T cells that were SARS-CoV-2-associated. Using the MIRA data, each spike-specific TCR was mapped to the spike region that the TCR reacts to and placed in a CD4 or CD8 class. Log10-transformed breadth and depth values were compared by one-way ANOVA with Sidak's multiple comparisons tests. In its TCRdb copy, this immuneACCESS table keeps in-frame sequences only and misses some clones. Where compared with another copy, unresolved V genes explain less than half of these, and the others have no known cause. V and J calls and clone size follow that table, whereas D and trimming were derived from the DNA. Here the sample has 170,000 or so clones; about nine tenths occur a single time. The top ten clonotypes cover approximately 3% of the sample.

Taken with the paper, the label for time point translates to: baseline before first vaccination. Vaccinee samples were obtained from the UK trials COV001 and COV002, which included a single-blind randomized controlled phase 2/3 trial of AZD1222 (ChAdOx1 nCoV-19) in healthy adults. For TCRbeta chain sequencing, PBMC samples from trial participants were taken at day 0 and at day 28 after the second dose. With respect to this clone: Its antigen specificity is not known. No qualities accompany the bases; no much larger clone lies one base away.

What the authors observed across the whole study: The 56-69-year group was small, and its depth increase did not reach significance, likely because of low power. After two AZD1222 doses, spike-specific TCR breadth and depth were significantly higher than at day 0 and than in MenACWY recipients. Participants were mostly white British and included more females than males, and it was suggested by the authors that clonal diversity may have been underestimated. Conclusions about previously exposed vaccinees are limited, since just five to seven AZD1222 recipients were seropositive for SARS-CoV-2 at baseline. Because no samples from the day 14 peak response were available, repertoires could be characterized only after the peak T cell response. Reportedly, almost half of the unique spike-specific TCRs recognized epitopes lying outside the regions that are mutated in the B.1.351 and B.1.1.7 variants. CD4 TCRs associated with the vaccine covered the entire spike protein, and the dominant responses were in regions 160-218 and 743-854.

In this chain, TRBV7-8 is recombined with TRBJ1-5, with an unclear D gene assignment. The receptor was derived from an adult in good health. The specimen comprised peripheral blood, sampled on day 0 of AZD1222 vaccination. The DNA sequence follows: TGTGCCAGCAGCGGAGTGGCCGGGCGGAGCAATCAGCCCCAGCATTTT. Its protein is CASSGVAGRSNQPQHF.